The next 8 T cell receptor beta chains were all read from a single sample in a study of blood T cell repertoires in COVID-19. Data came from immunoSEQ multiplex PCR; TCRdb stores just in-frame clones and leaves some out. The table includes 200,000 to 250,000 clones, 85% detected once. The sequenced sample consisted of peripheral blood. The receptors here all came from a man aged 50 or older with COVID-19, enrolled during active disease.

Only one count was recorded for this clone. V usage is TRBV2 and J usage is TRBJ1-6; 8 positions agree with TRBD1. V lost 8 bases and J lost 9; bases outside the gene matches: 6. Germline V lookup: CDR1 SNHLY, CDR2 FYNNEI. The CDR3 has 13 amino acids. The CDR3 loop reads CASLNQGASPLHF. CDR3 bases: TGTGCCAGCCTGAATCAGGGGGCTTCACCCCTCCACTTT.

The genes are TRBV5-8 and TRBJ2-6; D ambiguous. This CDR3 comprises 16 residues. The ends were cut back, 4 bases at V and 1 base at J, with 12 bases in the middle. CDR1 is SGHTS, CDR2 YDEGEE, per germline. The CDR3 sequence: CASSPLVGSGANVLTF. DNA for the CDR3: TGTGCCAGCAGCCCCCTGGTCGGGTCTGGGGCCAACGTCCTGACTTTC.

The CDR3 region is CAWRRTGGNTGELFF. CDR3 coding DNA: TGTGCCTGGAGAAGGACAGGGGGAAACACCGGGGAGCTGTTTTTT. This sequence joins TRBV30 and TRBJ2-2; 10 bases are a match to TRBD1. Germline values: CDR1 GTSNPN, CDR2 SVGIG (reference sequence). Unmatched junction bases numbered 3, after V lost 3 bases and J lost 2 bases. The CDR3 spans 15 residues.

The chain recombines TRBV24-1 with TRBJ2-3; 7 bases are a match to TRBD2. Germline CDR1 reads KGHDR; CDR2 reads SFDVKD. The CDR3 contains 14 residues. The V and J ends lost 4 bases and 4 bases, in that order; junction bases with no gene match: 4. CDR3 region: CATSDRGDADTQYF. CDR3 DNA sequence: TGTGCCACCAGTGACCGGGGGGACGCAGATACGCAGTATTTT.

The genes are TRBV5-6 and TRBJ1-1; weak D call: TRBD1 (6 bases). Trimming stripped 4 bases from V and 1 base from J, with 14 bases between. Per the germline V gene, CDR1 is SGHDT and CDR2 is YYEEEE. This CDR3 is 15 amino acids long. CDR3 nucleotides: TGTGCCAGCAGCCAAACAGGGCGAGGGAACACTGAAGCTTTCTTT. This sequence encodes CASSQTGRGNTEAFF.

The rearrangement joins TRBV7-2 to TRBJ2-7; 7 bases line up with TRBD1. V was clipped by 1 base and J by 4 bases; unmatched bases: 10. The CDR3 length is 16 residues. Germline V gives CDR1 SGHTA, CDR2 FQGNSA. The CDR3 DNA sequence: TGTGCCAGCAGCTTAGGGCCGGGACAGATATATTACGAGCAGTACTTC. Encoded protein: CASSLGPGQIYYEQYF.

In DNA form, the CDR3 reads TGCGCCAGCAGCGGGGGACAGGGGGCGCGTCTCACCGGGGAGCTGTTTTTT. The encoded protein is CASSGGQGARLTGELFF. The chain uses TRBV5-1 and TRBJ2-2; 12 bases are a match to TRBD1. In germline, CDR1 is SGHRS, CDR2 YFSETQ. This CDR3 has 17 amino acids. The ends lost 4 bases at V and 4 bases at J; junction bases unmatched: 8.

The chain combines TRBV15 with TRBJ2-5, with D maybe TRBD2 (6 bases). The V and J ends lost 0 bases and 3 bases respectively, with 11 bases between them. Per germline, CDR1 LNHNV and CDR2 YYDKDF (reference sequence). The CDR3 totals 15 residues. The CDR3 DNA is TGTGCCACCAGCAGAGACCCGACGGGGGAAGAGACCCAGTACTTC. It yields the protein CATSRDPTGEETQYF.